This TCR beta chain was recorded in a study of blood T cell repertoires in COVID-19. About the study: The analysed material was cDNA or gDNA that came from T cells, B-cell-depleted T cells, or PBMCs.

As processed by the authors: Amplified reference gene primers provided the basis for estimating nucleated cell counts. Assay used: immunoSEQ multiplex PCR; TCRdb lists only in-frame clones, some missing. The V and J calls and clone size are taken from that table; D and trimming were inferred from the DNA. The sample consists of about 220,000 clones, about 85% of them appearing once. The germline CDR1 and CDR2 sequences are SNHLY and FYNNEI. There are 13 residues in the CDR3. V was clipped by 6 bases and J by 6 bases; unmatched bases: 6. The V and J genes are TRBV2 and TRBJ2-7; 9 bases agree with TRBD1. Sequenced material: peripheral blood. This sequence was found in a man aged 50-60 years who had recovered from COVID-19. Here the CDR3 DNA reads TGTGCCAGCAGGTACAGGGGGCGTTCCGAGCAGTACTTC. Its translation is CASRYRGRSEQYF.